This T cell receptor (beta chain) was sequenced for a study of early T cells in non-severe SARS-CoV-2 infection. Study-level information: Unsorted whole blood bulk RNA was sequenced, with unpaired chains. Study-wide results and limits: Matching results from VDJdb favored anti-spike CD8 responses, leaving private and CD4 specificities undetected.

The CDR3 length is 17 residues. The V gene's germline CDR1 is SGDLS and CDR2 YYNGEE. J gave up 3 bases and V 4 bases, and 13 bases lay outside the gene matches. This clonotype was seen a handful of times. The antigen is undetermined. Unique molecular identifiers (one per individual cDNA molecule) were attached. TCRdb independently ran MiXCR on the 5' RACE reads; one entry per CDR3 protein. The sample has about 80,000 distinct CDR3 sequences, around 12% seen once. The sample consisted of whole blood. The sequence came from an adult who was a healthcare worker with PCR-confirmed SARS-CoV-2 infection or an uninfected control (not recorded which). V is TRBV9 and J is TRBJ2-3; 8 bases align to TRBD1. In DNA form, the CDR3 reads TGTGCCAGCAGCCCCCGCGGACAGGGTTTTCTGACAGATACGCAGTATTTT. Amino acid sequence: CASSPRGQGFLTDTQYF. Filled out from reference TRBV9 and TRBJ2-3, the complete variable domain reads DSGVTQTPKHLITATGQRVTLRCSPRSGDLSVYWYQQSLDQGLQFLIQYYNGEERAKGNILERFSAQQFPDLHSELNLSSLELGDSALYFCASSPRGQGFLTDTQYFGPGTRLTVL.